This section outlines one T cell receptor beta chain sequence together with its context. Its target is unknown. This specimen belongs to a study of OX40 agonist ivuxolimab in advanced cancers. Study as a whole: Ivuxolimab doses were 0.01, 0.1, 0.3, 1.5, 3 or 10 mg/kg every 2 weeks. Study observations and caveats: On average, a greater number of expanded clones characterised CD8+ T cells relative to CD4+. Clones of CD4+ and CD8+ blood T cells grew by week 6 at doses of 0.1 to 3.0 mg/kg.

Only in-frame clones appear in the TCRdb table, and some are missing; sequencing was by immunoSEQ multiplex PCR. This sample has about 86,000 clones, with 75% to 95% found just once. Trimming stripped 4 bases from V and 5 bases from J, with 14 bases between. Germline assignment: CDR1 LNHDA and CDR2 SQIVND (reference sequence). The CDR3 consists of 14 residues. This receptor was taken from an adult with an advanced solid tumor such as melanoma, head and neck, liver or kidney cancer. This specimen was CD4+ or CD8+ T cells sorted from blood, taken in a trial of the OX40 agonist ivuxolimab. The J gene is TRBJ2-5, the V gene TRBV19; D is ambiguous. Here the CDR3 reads CASSRVRSSETQYF. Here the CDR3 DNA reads TGTGCCAGTAGTAGAGTGAGGTCTTCGGAGACCCAGTACTTC.